The T cell receptor (beta chain) under discussion was sequenced for a study of blood T cell repertoires in COVID-19. Study as a whole: The United States, Italy and Spain provided the acute and convalescent COVID-19 samples. Sample material is recorded as cDNA or gDNA derived from T cells, B-cell-depleted T cells, or PBMCs.

The CDR3 contains 14 residues. Trimming took 5 bases from V and 4 from J; bases not matched to a gene: 5. Germline assignment: CDR1 WNHNN and CDR2 SYGVQD (reference sequence). In the source study's methods: Estimated nucleated cell counts came from reference gene primer amplification. Produced via immunoSEQ multiplex PCR; TCRdb's table is partial and in-frame only. V and J calls and clone size follow that table, whereas D and trimming were derived from the DNA. The sample records some 210,000 clones, about 92% being singletons. The sequenced material came from peripheral blood. This sequence joins TRBV10-1 and TRBJ2-1; 7 bases fit TRBD2. The source is a man aged 25 to 40 with acute or convalescent COVID-19. The CDR3 nucleotides are TGCGCCAGCAGTACTCGGCGGGGGTACAATGAGCAGTTCTTC. This gives the protein CASSTRRGYNEQFF.